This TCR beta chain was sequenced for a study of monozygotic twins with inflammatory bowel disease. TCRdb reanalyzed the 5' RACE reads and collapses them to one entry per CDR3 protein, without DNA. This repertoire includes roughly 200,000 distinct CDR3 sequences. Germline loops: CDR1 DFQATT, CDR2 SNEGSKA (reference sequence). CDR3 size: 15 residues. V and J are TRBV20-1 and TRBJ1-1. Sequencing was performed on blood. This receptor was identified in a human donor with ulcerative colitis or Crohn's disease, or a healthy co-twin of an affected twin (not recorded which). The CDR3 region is CSARAAIIQNTEAFF.